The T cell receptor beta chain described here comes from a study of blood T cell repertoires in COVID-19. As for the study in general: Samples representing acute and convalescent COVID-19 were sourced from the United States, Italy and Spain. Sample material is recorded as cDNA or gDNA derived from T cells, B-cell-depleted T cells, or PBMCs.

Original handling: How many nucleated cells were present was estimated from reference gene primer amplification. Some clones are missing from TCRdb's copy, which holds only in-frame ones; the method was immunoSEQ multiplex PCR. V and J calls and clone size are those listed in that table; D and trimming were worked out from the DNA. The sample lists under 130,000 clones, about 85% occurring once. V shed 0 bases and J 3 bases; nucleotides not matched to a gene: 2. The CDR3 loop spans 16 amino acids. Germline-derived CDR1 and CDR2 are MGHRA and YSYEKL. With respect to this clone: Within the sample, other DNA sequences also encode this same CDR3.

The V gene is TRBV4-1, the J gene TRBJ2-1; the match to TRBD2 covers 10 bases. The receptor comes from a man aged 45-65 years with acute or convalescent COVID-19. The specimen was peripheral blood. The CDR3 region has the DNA TGCGCCAGCAGCCAAGATAGACTAGCGGGCTACAATGAGCAGTTCTTC. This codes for CASSQDRLAGYNEQFF.